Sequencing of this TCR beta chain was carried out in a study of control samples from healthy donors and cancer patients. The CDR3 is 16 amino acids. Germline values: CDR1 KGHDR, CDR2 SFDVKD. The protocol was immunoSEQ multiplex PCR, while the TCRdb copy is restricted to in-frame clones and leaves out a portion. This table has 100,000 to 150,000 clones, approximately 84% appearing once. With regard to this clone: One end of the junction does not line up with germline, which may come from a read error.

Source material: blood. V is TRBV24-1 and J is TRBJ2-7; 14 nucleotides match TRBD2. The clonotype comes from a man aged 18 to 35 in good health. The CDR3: CATRGRTSGRIHPGGF. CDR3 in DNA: TGTGCCACCAGGGGAAGGACTAGCGGGAGGATCCATCCGGGGGGGTTC.